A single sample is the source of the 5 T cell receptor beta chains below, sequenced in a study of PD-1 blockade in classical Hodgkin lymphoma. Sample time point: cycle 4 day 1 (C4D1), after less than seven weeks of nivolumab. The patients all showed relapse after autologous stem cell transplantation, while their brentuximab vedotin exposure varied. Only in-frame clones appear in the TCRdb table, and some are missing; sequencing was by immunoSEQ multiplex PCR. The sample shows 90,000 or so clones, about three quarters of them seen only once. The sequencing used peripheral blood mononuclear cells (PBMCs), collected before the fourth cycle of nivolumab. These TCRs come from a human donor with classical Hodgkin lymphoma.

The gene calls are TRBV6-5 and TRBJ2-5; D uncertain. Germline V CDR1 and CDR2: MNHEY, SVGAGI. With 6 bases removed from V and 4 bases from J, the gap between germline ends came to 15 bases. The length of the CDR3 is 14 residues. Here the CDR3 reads CASSRTPTGETQYF. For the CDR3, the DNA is TGTGCCAGCAGCAGGACCCCGACGGGAGAGACCCAGTACTTC.

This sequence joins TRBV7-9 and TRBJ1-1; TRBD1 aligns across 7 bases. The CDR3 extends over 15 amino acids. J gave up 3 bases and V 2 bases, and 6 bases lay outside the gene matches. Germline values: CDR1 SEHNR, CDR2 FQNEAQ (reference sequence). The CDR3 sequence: CASSLQITGDTEAFF. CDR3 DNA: TGTGCCAGCAGCTTACAAATCACAGGGGACACTGAAGCTTTCTTT.

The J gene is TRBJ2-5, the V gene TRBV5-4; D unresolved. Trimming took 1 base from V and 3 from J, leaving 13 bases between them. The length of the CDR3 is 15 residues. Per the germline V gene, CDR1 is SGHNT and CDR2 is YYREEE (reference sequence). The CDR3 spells CASSLYVAEKETQYF. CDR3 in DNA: TGTGCCAGCAGCTTGTACGTGGCAGAGAAAGAGACCCAGTACTTC.

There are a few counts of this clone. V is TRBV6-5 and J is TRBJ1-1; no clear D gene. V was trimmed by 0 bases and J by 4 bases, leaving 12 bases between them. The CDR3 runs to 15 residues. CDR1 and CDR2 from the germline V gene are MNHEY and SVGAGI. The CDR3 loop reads CASSYSRRGSTEAFF. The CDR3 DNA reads TGTGCCAGCAGTTACTCGAGGCGCGGCTCCACTGAAGCTTTCTTT.

CDR3 sequence: CASSPTGVQETQYF. Written as DNA, the CDR3 is TGCGCCAGCAGCCCAACGGGGGTCCAAGAGACCCAGTACTTC. This sequence joins TRBV5-1 and TRBJ2-5; tentatively, D is TRBD2 (6 bases). The CDR3 runs 14 residues. Trimming removed 4 bases from V and 1 base from J, with 11 bases in between. Germline loops: CDR1 SGHRS, CDR2 YFSETQ.